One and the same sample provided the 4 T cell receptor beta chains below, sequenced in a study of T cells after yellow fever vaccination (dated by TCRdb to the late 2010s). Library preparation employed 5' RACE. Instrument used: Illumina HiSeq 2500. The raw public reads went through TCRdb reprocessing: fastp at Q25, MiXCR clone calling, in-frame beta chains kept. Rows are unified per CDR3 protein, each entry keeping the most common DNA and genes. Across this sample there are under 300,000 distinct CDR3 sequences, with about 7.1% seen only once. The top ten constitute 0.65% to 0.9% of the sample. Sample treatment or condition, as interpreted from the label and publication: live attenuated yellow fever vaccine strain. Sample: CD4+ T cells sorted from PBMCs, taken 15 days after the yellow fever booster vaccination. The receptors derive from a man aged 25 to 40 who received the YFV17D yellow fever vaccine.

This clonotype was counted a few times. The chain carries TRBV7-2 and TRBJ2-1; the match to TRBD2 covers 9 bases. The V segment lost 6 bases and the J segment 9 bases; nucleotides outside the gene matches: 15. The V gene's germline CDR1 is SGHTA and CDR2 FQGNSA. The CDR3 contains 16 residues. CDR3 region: CASRYPGTSKGSEQFF. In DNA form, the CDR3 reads TGTGCCAGCAGGTATCCCGGGACTAGCAAAGGTAGTGAGCAGTTCTTC.

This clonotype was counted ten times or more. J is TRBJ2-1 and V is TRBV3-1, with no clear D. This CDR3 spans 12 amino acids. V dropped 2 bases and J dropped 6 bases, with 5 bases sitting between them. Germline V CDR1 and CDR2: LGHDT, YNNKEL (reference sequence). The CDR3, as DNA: TGTGCCAGCAGCCAAACGTCCAATGAGCAGTTCTTC. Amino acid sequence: CASSQTSNEQFF.

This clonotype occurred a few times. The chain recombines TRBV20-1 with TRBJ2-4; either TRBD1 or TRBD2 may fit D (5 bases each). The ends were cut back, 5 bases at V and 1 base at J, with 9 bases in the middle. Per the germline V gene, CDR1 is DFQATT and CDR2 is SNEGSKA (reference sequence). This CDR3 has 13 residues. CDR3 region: CSAGDGAKNIQYF. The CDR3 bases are TGCAGTGCTGGGGACGGGGCCAAAAACATTCAGTACTTC.

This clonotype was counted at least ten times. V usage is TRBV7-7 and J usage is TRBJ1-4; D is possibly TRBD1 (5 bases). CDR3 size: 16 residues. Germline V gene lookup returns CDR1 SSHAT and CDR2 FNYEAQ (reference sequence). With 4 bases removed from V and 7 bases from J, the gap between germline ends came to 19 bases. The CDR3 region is CASSSNRVRGREKLFF. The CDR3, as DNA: TGTGCCAGCAGCTCTAACAGAGTCCGGGGACGTGAAAAACTGTTTTTT.